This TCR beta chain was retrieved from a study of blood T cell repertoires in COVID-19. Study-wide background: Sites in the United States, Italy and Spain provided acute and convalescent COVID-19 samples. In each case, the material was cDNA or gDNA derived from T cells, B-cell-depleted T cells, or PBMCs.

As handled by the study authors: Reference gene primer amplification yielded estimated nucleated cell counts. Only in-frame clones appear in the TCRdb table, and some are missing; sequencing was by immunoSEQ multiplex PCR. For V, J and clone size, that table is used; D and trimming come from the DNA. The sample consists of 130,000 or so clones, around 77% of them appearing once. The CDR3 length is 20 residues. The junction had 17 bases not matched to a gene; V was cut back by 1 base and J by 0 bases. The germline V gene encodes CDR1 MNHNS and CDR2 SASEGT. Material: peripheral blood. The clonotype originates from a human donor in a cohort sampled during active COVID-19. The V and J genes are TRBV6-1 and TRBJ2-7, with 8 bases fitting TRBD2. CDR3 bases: TGTGCCAGCAGTGAAGACGGCGGGAGGACGATCGGTTTAGGCTCCTACGAGCAGTACTTC. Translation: CASSEDGGRTIGLGSYEQYF.